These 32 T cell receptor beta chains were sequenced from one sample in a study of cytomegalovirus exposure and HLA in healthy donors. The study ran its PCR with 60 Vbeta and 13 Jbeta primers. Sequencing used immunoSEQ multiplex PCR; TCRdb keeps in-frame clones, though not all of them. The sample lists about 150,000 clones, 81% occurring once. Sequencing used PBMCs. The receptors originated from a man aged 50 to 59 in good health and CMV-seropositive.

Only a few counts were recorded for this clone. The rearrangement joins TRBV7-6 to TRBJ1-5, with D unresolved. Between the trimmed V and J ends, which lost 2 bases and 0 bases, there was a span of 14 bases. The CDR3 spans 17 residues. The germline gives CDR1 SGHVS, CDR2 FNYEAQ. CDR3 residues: CASSLMGGQISNQPQHF. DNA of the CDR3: TGTGCCAGCAGCTTAATGGGAGGTCAAATTAGCAATCAGCCCCAGCATTTT.

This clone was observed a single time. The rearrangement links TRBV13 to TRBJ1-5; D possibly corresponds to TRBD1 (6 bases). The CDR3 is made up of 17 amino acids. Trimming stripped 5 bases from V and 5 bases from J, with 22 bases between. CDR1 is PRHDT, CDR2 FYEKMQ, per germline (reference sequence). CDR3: CASSRKRNRAGDQPQHF. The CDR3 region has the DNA TGTGCCAGCAGCCGTAAGCGGAACAGGGCAGGGGATCAGCCCCAGCATTTT.

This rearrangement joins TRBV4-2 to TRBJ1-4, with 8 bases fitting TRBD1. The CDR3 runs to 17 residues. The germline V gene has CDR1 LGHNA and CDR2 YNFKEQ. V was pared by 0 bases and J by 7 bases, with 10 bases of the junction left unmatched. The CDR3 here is CASSQEVLGQGGEKLFF. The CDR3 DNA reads TGTGCCAGCAGCCAAGAAGTGTTAGGACAGGGAGGTGAAAAACTGTTTTTT.

This CDR3 reads CSVASGVEYEQYF. CDR3 in DNA: TGCAGCGTTGCAAGCGGGGTTGAATACGAGCAGTACTTC. The rearrangement uses TRBV29-1 and TRBJ2-7; 7 nucleotides match TRBD2. V was clipped by 4 bases and J by 4 bases; unmatched bases: 7. In germline, CDR1 is SQVTM, CDR2 ANQGSEA. The CDR3 loop spans 13 amino acids.

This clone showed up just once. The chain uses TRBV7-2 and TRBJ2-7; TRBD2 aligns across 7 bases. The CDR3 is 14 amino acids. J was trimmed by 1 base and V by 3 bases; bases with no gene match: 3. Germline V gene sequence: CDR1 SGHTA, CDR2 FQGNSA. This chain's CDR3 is CASSFQRGSYEQYF. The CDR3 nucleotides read TGTGCCAGCAGCTTCCAGCGGGGTTCCTACGAGCAGTACTTC.

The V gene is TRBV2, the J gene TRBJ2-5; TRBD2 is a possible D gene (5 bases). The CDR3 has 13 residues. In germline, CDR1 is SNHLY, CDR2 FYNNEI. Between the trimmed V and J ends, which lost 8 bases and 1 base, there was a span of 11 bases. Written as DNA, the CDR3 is TGTGCCAGCCGGGAACTACTCCAAGAGACCCAGTACTTC. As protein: CASRELLQETQYF.

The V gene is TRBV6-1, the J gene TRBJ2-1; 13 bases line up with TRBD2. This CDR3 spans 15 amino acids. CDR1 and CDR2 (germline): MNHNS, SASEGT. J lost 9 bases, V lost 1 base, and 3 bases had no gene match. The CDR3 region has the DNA TGTGCCAGCAGTGAAGTTGGACTAGCGGGAGCTGAGCAGTTCTTC. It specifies CASSEVGLAGAEQFF.

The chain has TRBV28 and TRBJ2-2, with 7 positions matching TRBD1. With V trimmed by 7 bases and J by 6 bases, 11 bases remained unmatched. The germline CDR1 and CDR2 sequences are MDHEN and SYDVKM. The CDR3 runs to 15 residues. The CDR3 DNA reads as TGTGCCAGCACCTACAGGGGAAAGGGGCCCGGGGAGCTGTTTTTT. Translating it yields CASTYRGKGPGELFF.

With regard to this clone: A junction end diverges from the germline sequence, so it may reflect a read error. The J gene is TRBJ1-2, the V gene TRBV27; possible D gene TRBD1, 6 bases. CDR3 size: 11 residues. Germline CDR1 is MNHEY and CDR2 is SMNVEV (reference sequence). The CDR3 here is CASSDGQRERF. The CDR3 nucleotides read TGTGCCAGCAGTGACGGACAGCGAGAGAGATTC.

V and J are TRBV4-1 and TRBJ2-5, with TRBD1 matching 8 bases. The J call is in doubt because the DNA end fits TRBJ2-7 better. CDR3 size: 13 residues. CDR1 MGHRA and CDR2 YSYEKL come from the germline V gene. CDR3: CASSPDRGDEQYF. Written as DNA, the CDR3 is TGCGCCAGCAGTCCAGACAGGGGAGACGAGCAGTACTTC.

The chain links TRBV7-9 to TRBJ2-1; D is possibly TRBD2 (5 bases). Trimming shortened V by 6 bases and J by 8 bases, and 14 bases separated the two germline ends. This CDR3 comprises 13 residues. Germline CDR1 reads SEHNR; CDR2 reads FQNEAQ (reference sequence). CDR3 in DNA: TGTGCCAGCAGTCTGACGGGAAAGGATGAGCAGTTCTTC. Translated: CASSLTGKDEQFF.

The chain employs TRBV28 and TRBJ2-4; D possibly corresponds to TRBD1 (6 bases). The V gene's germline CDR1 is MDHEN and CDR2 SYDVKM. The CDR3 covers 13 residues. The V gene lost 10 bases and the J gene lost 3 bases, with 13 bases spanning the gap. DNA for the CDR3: TGTGCCACCTTATTGGACAGCAAAAACATTCAGTACTTC. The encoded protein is CATLLDSKNIQYF.

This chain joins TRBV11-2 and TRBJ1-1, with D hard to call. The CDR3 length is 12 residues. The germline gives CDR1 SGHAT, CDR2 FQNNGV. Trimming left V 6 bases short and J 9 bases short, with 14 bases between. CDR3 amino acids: CASSLNGLKAFF. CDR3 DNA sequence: TGTGCCAGCAGTCTAAACGGGTTGAAAGCTTTCTTT.

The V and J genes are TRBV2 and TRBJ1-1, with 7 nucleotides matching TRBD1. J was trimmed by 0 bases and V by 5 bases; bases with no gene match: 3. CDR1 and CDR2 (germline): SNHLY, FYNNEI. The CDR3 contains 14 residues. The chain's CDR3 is CASSKGALNTEAFF. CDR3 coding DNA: TGTGCCAGCAGTAAGGGGGCCCTGAACACTGAAGCTTTCTTT.

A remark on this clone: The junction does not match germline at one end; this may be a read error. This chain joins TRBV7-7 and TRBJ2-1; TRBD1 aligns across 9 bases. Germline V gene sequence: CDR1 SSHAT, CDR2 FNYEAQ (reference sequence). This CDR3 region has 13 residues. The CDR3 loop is CASSLDRGNEQFF. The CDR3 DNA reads TGTGCTAGCAGCTTGGACAGGGGCAATGAGCAGTTCTTC.

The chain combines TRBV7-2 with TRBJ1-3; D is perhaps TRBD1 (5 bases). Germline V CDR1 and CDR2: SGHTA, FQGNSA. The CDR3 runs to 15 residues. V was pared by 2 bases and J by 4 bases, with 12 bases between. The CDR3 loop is CASSLSGGTGNTIYF. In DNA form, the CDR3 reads TGTGCCAGCAGCTTATCGGGGGGAACGGGAAACACCATATATTTT.

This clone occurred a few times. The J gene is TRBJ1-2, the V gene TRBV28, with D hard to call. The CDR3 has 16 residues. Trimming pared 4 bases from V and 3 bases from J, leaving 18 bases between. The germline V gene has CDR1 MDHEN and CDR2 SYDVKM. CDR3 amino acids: CASSSLDPREHYGYTF. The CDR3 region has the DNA TGTGCCAGCAGTTCCTTGGACCCTCGGGAACACTATGGCTACACCTTC.

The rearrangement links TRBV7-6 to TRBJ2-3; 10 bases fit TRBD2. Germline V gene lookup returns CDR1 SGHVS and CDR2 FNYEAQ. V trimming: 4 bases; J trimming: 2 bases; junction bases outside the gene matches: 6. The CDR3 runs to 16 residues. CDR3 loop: CASSSNSGRYTDTQYF. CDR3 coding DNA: TGTGCCAGCAGCTCAAATAGCGGGAGGTACACAGATACGCAGTATTTT. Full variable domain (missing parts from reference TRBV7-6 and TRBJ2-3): GAGVSQSPRYKVTKRGQDVALRCDPISGHVSLYWYRQALGQGPEFLTYFNYEAQQDKSGLPNDRFSAERPEGSISTLTIQRTEQRDSAMYRCASSSNSGRYTDTQYFGPGTRLTVL.

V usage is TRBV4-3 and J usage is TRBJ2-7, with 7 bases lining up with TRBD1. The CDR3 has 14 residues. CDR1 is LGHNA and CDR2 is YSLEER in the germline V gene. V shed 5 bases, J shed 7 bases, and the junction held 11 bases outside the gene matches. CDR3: CASSALDRSREQYF. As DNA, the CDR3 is TGCGCCAGCAGCGCTCTGGACAGGTCGCGGGAGCAGTACTTC.

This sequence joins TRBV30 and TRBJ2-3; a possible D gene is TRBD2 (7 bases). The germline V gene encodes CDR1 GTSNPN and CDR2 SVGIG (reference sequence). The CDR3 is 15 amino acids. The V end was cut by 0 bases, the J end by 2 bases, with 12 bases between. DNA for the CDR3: TGTGCCTGGAGTGTATGGGGGGGCCACACAGATACGCAGTATTTT. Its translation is CAWSVWGGHTDTQYF.

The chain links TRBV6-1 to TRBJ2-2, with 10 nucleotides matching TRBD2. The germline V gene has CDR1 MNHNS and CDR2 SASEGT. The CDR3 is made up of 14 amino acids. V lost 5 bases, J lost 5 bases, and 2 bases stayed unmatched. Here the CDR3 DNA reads TGTGCCAGCAGTTTAGCGGGAGGAACCGGGGAGCTGTTTTTT. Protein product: CASSLAGGTGELFF.

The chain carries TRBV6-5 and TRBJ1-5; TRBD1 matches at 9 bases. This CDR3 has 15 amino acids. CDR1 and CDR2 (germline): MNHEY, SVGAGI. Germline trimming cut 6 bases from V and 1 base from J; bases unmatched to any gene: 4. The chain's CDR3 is CASSKDRGSNQPQHF. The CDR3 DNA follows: TGTGCCAGCAGCAAAGACAGGGGGAGCAATCAGCCCCAGCATTTT.

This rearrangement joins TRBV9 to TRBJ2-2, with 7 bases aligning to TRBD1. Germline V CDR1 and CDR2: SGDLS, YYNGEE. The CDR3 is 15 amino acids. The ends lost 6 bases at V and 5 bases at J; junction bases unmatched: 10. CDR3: CASTRQGRETGELFF. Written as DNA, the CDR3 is TGTGCCAGCACCCGACAGGGTCGAGAAACCGGGGAGCTGTTTTTT.

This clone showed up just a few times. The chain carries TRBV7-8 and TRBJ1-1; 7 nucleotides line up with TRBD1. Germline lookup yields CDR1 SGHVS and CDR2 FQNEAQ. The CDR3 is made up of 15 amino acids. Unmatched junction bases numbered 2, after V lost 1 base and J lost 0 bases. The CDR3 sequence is CASSLGTGLNTEAFF. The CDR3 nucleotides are TGTGCCAGCAGCTTAGGGACAGGACTGAACACTGAAGCTTTCTTT.

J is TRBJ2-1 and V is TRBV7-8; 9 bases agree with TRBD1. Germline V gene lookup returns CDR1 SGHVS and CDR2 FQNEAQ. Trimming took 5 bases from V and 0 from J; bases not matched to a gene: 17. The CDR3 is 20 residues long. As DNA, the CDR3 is TGTGCCAGCAGCCAACGAAGCGGGACAGGGTCGCACCTCTCCTACAATGAGCAGTTCTTC. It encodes CASSQRSGTGSHLSYNEQFF. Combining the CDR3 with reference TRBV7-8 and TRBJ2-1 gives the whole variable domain GAGVSQSPRYKVAKRGQDVALRCDPISGHVSLFWYQQALGQGPEFLTYFQNEAQLDKSGLPSDRFFAERPEGSVSTLKIQRTQQEDSAVYLCASSQRSGTGSHLSYNEQFFGPGTRLTVL.

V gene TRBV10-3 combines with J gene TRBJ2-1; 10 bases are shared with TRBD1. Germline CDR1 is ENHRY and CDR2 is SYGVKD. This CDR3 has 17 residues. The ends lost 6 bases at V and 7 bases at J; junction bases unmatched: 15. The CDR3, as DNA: TGTGCCATCAGCAGAAGGCCGGGGACAGGGGTTGGTAATGAGCAGTTCTTC. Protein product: CAISRRPGTGVGNEQFF.

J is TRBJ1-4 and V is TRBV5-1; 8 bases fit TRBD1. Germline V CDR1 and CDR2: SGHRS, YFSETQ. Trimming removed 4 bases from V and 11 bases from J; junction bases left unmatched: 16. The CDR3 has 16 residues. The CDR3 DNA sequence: TGCGCCAGCAGCGTATCATCTCGGACAGGGAACCTTAAACTGTTTTTT. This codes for CASSVSSRTGNLKLFF.

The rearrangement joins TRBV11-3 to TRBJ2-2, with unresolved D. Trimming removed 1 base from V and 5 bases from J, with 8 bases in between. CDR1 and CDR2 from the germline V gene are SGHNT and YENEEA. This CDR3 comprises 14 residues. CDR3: CASSLGARTGELFF. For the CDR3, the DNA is TGTGCCAGCAGCTTAGGGGCCCGAACCGGGGAGCTGTTTTTT.

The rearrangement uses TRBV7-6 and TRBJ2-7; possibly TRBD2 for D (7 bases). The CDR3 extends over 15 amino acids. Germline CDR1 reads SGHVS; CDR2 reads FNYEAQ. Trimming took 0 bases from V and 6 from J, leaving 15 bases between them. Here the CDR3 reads CASSLARGLLGEQYF. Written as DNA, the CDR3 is TGTGCCAGCAGCTTAGCGCGGGGGCTACTTGGCGAGCAGTACTTC.

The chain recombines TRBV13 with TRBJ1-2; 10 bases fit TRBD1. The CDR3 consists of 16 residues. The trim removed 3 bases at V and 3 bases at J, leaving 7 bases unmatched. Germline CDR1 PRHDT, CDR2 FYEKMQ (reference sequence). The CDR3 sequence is CASSFTMDRGDYGYTF. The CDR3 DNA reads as TGTGCCAGCAGCTTCACGATGGACAGGGGGGACTATGGCTACACCTTC.

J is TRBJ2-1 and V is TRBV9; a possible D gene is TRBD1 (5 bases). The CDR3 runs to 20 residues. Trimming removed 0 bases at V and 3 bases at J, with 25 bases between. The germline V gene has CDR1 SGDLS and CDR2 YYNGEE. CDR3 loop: CASSVATYSQGHSYYNEQFF. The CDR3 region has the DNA TGTGCCAGCAGCGTAGCCACTTACAGTCAGGGCCATTCTTACTACAATGAGCAGTTCTTC.

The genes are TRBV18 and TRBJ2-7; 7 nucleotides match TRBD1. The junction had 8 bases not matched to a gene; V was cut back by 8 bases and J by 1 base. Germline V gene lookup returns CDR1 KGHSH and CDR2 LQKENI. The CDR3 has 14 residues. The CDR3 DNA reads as TGTGCCAGCACCTCACCGGGACAGTCCTACGAGCAGTACTTC. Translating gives CASTSPGQSYEQYF.